This TCR beta chain was observed in a study of blood T cell repertoires in COVID-19. Overall study: PBMCs, B-cell-depleted T cells, or T cells were the source of the cDNA or gDNA that made up the material.

CDR1 KGHSH and CDR2 LQKENI come from the germline V gene. The CDR3 extends over 12 amino acids. With 4 bases removed from V and 5 bases from J, the gap between germline ends came to 8 bases. The method was immunoSEQ multiplex PCR; TCRdb's version includes in-frame clones alone and lacks a portion of them. The profile shows about 43,000 clones, roughly nine tenths of them singletons. This chain links TRBV18 with TRBJ1-1; weak D call: TRBD1 (5 bases). The sequence came from a human donor in a cohort sampled during active COVID-19. Source material: peripheral blood. In nucleotides, the CDR3 is TGTGCCAGCTCACAAACAGGAACTGAAGCTTTCTTT. Its translation is CASSQTGTEAFF. Full variable domain (outside the CDR3, taken from reference TRBV18 and TRBJ1-1): NAGVMQNPRHLVRRRGQEARLRCSPMKGHSHVYWYRQLPEEGLKFMVYLQKENIIDESGMPKERFSAEFPKEGPSILRIQQVVRGDSAAYFCASSQTGTEAFFGQGTRLTVV.